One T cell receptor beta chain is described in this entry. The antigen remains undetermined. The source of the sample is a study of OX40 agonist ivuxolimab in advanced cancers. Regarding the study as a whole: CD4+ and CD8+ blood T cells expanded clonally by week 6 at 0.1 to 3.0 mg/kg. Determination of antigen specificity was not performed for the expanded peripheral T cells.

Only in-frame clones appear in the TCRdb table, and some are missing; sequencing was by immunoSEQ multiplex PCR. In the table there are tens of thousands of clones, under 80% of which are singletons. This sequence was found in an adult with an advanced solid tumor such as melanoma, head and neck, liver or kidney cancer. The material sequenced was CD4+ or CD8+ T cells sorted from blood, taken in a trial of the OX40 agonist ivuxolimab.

CDR3 nucleotides: TGCGCCAGCAGCCTCCTACGGGGGGACAGGGGGCGGAACACTGAAGCTTTCTTT. Encoded protein: CASSLLRGDRGRNTEAFF. The V and J genes are TRBV4-1 and TRBJ1-1; 12 bases match TRBD1. V lost 4 bases and J lost 1; bases outside the gene matches: 10. The CDR3 has 18 residues. CDR1 MGHRA and CDR2 YSYEKL come from the germline V gene.